One and the same sample provided the 30 T cell receptor beta chains below, sequenced in a study of neurological immune-mediated disorders. TCRdb analysed the 5' RACE reads with MiXCR anew, one entry per CDR3 protein. In the table there are 17,000 or so distinct CDR3 sequences, roughly a tenth of which are singletons. The specimen sequenced was CD8+ T cells from blood. The receptors come from a woman between 45 and 65 years old in good health.

This clonotype was counted at least ten times. V is TRBV5-1 and J is TRBJ1-2, with D perhaps matching TRBD1 (6 bases). V lost 4 bases and J 5 bases, leaving 24 bases between the germline ends. Germline V CDR1 and CDR2: SGHRS, YFSETQ. The CDR3 is 17 amino acids. In DNA form, the CDR3 reads TGCGCCAGCAGCCACACCCGAGCCCACGCAGGGGAATATGGCTACACCTTC. Amino acids: CASSHTRAHAGEYGYTF.

This clonotype was seen many times. The V gene is TRBV28, the J gene TRBJ2-7; 11 nucleotides align to TRBD1. Losses at the gene ends were 5 bases for V and 1 base for J; bases not matched to a gene: 4. The CDR3 sequence is 15 residues long. Germline values: CDR1 MDHEN, CDR2 SYDVKM. CDR3 residues: CASSPGDRGSYEQYF. The DNA of the CDR3 is TGTGCCAGCAGTCCTGGGGACAGGGGGTCCTACGAGCAGTACTTC.

This clonotype was recorded many times. This chain connects TRBV7-8 to TRBJ2-1, with 11 bases lining up with TRBD2. Germline V gene sequence: CDR1 SGHVS, CDR2 FQNEAQ. J gave up 4 bases and V 5 bases, and 13 bases lay outside the gene matches. The CDR3 is made up of 18 amino acids. CDR3 sequence: CASSHRLAGGLGYNEQFF. The CDR3 nucleotides are TGTGCCAGCAGCCACAGGCTAGCGGGGGGCCTGGGTTACAATGAGCAGTTCTTC.

Many counts were recorded for this clonotype. The genes are TRBV7-2 and TRBJ2-2, with TRBD1 matching over 12 bases. Germline CDR1 SGHTA, CDR2 FQGNSA. Trimming cost V 7 bases and J 6 bases; bases outside gene matches: 6. The CDR3 has 15 amino acids. CDR3 loop: CASTTGTGGPGELFF. CDR3 in DNA: TGTGCCAGCACCACCGGGACAGGGGGCCCCGGGGAGCTGTTTTTT.

The chain links TRBV10-3 to TRBJ2-1; 9 nucleotides match TRBD2. Germline loops: CDR1 ENHRY, CDR2 SYGVKD. The CDR3 has 15 residues. The CDR3 sequence is CSTRGGGAMIDEQFF. The CDR3 nucleotides are TGTTCCACCCGGGGCGGGGGGGCCATGATCGATGAGCAGTTCTTC.

There are many counts of this clonotype. The V call is TRBV20-1, the J call TRBJ2-5; 9 bases align to TRBD1. Germline loops: CDR1 DFQATT, CDR2 SNEGSKA (reference sequence). This CDR3 is built from 14 residues. The J segment lost 2 bases and the V segment lost 3 bases, leaving 4 bases of the junction unmatched. This CDR3 reads CSARDRGNQETQYF. CDR3 nucleotides: TGCAGTGCTAGGGACAGGGGCAATCAAGAGACCCAGTACTTC.

This clonotype was seen only a few times. The gene calls are TRBV20-1 and TRBJ2-3; unclear D gene. The CDR3 sequence is 17 residues long. Trimming cost V 0 bases and J 2 bases, with 18 bases left between them. The V gene's germline CDR1 is DFQATT and CDR2 SNEGSKA (reference sequence). DNA for the CDR3: TGCAGTGCTAGAGATCCCCTGGACCAACTCCCCACAGATACGCAGTATTTT. This codes for CSARDPLDQLPTDTQYF.

This clonotype was seen many times. V usage is TRBV7-9 and J usage is TRBJ1-1; 12 bases are a match to TRBD1. From germline, CDR1 is SEHNR and CDR2 FQNEAQ (reference sequence). The ends lost 5 bases at V and 3 bases at J; junction bases unmatched: 4. The CDR3 has 15 amino acids. The chain's CDR3 is CASSLRDRGHTEAFF. The CDR3 DNA reads as TGTGCCAGCAGCCTAAGGGACAGGGGGCACACTGAAGCTTTCTTT.

This clonotype occurred many times. This rearrangement joins TRBV5-1 to TRBJ2-7, with D perhaps matching TRBD2 (6 bases). The length of the CDR3 is 16 residues. Trimming left V 3 bases short and J 0 bases short, with 16 bases between. CDR1 and CDR2 from the germline V gene are SGHRS and YFSETQ. CDR3 nucleotides: TGCGCCAGCAGCTCTAAAGGGGACTTCGACTCCTACGAGCAGTACTTC. This encodes CASSSKGDFDSYEQYF.

In this sample, this clonotype turned up many times. This chain uses TRBV7-9 with TRBJ2-7, with D possibly matching TRBD2 (6 bases). The germline V and J ends were trimmed by 5 bases and 5 bases, with 7 bases remaining between them. The germline V gene encodes CDR1 SEHNR and CDR2 FQNEAQ (reference sequence). The CDR3 contains 11 residues. The CDR3 here is CASSPGDEQYF. CDR3 sequence (DNA): TGTGCCAGCAGCCCGGGGGACGAGCAGTACTTC.

This chain connects TRBV20-1 to TRBJ2-6; 7 bases match TRBD1. Germline V CDR1 and CDR2: DFQATT, SNEGSKA (reference sequence). CDR3 length equals 15 residues. V gave up 3 bases and J gave up 2 bases; unmatched junction bases: 4. Here the CDR3 reads CSARETGTGANVLTF. In DNA, the CDR3 is TGCAGTGCTAGGGAGACAGGGACTGGGGCCAACGTCCTGACTTTC.

This clonotype was observed at least ten times. The genes are TRBV11-2 and TRBJ2-1; D unclear. V lost 4 bases and J 9 bases, leaving 10 bases between the germline ends. The CDR3 length is 12 residues. CDR1 and CDR2 (germline): SGHAT, FQNNGV. In nucleotides, the CDR3 is TGTGCCAGCAGCTCCCTTAGCTCTGAGCAGTTCTTC. It yields the protein CASSSLSSEQFF.

This clonotype was picked up many times. The chain has TRBV20-1 and TRBJ2-7; 7 nucleotides match TRBD2. The CDR3 runs 12 residues. Trimming removed 6 bases from V and 4 bases from J; junction bases left unmatched: 6. Germline V lookup: CDR1 DFQATT, CDR2 SNEGSKA (reference sequence). The DNA of the CDR3 is TGCAGTGCCCGACGGGGGGATTACGAGCAGTACTTC. Its protein is CSARRGDYEQYF.

This clonotype was counted ten times or more. This chain links TRBV12-5 with TRBJ1-3; D is unresolved. V was trimmed by 0 bases and J by 2 bases, leaving 8 bases between them. This CDR3 is 15 amino acids long. The germline V gene encodes CDR1 LGHNT and CDR2 FRNRAP. CDR3 loop: CASGLVPEAGNTIYF. CDR3 in DNA: TGTGCTAGTGGTTTGGTGCCGGAGGCTGGAAACACCATATATTTT.

This clonotype came up many times. The chain has TRBV12-5 and TRBJ2-1; 8 nucleotides match TRBD1. This CDR3 has 14 amino acids. V lost 5 bases and J lost 6; bases outside the gene matches: 6. CDR1 LGHNT and CDR2 FRNRAP come from the germline V gene. CDR3 amino acids: CASGNGQGGNEQFF. The CDR3, as DNA: TGTGCTAGTGGTAATGGACAGGGAGGCAATGAGCAGTTCTTC.

This clonotype was counted at least ten times. V and J are TRBV20-1 and TRBJ2-3; 10 positions agree with TRBD2. The CDR3 covers 19 residues. The germline V gene encodes CDR1 DFQATT and CDR2 SNEGSKA (reference sequence). The junction had 16 bases not matched to a gene; V was cut back by 0 bases and J by 4 bases. CDR3 in amino acids: CSARDALFSGRMEADTQYF. The CDR3 DNA reads as TGCAGTGCTAGAGATGCCCTCTTTAGCGGGAGGATGGAGGCAGATACGCAGTATTTT.

This clonotype was observed a few times. The J gene is TRBJ2-7, the V gene TRBV20-1, with D tentatively TRBD1 (7 bases). The CDR3 loop spans 15 amino acids. The ends were cut back, 7 bases at V and 0 bases at J, with 19 bases in the middle. Germline V gives CDR1 DFQATT, CDR2 SNEGSKA (reference sequence). The DNA for the CDR3 is TGCAGTGGTAACGGCGGGACAGACTTCTCCTACGAGCAGTACTTC. Encoded protein: CSGNGGTDFSYEQYF.

The table lists this clonotype with a few counts. The chain joins TRBV11-2 to TRBJ1-1; D gene unclear. Germline CDR1 and CDR2: SGHAT and FQNNGV. With 4 bases removed from V and 2 bases from J, the gap between germline ends came to 11 bases. The CDR3 contains 14 residues. This CDR3 reads CASSSPYRNTEAFF. CDR3 sequence (DNA): TGTGCCAGCAGCTCCCCGTACAGAAACACTGAAGCTTTCTTT.

This chain uses TRBV12-3 or TRBV12-4 with TRBJ2-5; D is unresolved. The CDR3 runs 11 residues. V was cut by 5 bases and J by 4 bases, with 5 bases left in between. The CDR3 protein is CASSLRETQYF. The CDR3 bases are TGTGCCAGCAGTCTTCGAGAGACCCAGTACTTC.

This clonotype is medium-sized within its sample. The rearrangement uses TRBV5-6 and TRBJ1-1; TRBD1 might be the D (5 bases). Germline V gene sequence: CDR1 SGHDT, CDR2 YYEEEE. Trimming removed 2 bases from V and 12 bases from J, with 20 bases in between. CDR3 length: 14 residues. The CDR3 DNA reads as TGTGCCAGCAGCTTCCCGACAGTTCACGGGGGGTCTTTCTTT. Its protein product is CASSFPTVHGGSFF.

This clonotype was observed many times. The J gene is TRBJ2-7, the V gene TRBV20-1; D is perhaps TRBD2 (6 bases). V lost 4 bases to trimming and J lost 3 bases, with 13 bases between them. Germline CDR1 reads DFQATT; CDR2 reads SNEGSKA (reference sequence). This CDR3 comprises 13 residues. CDR3 DNA: TGCAGTGCTAATTCGGGACTGGACTACGAGCAGTACTTC. Translating it yields CSANSGLDYEQYF.

This clonotype was seen at least ten times. V and J are TRBV28 and TRBJ2-7; D not certain. The CDR3 is 12 amino acids. Germline V gives CDR1 MDHEN, CDR2 SYDVKM. The germline V and J ends were trimmed by 3 bases and 2 bases, with 5 bases remaining between them. The CDR3 nucleotides read TGTGCCAGCAGTTTGAGAGCCTACGAGCAGTACTTC. Residues: CASSLRAYEQYF.

This clonotype appeared many times. The rearrangement links TRBV6-5 to TRBJ2-5; TRBD2 is a possible D gene (5 bases). Looked up from germline, CDR1 is MNHEY and CDR2 is SVGAGI. V was clipped by 5 bases and J by 5 bases, with 15 bases between them. The CDR3 runs to 14 residues. The CDR3 loop is CASSGELVWETQYF. The CDR3 DNA reads as TGTGCCAGCAGTGGGGAGCTGGTCTGGGAGACCCAGTACTTC.

This chain uses TRBV7-8 with TRBJ2-3; 9 nucleotides align to TRBD1. CDR1 and CDR2 from the germline V gene are SGHVS and FQNEAQ. This CDR3 has 15 amino acids. J lost 0 bases, V lost 6 bases, and 4 bases had no gene match. The CDR3 loop is CASSRTGASTDTQYF. CDR3 nucleotides: TGTGCCAGCAGTCGGACAGGGGCCAGCACAGATACGCAGTATTTT.

The table lists this clonotype with many counts. This sequence joins TRBV9 and TRBJ1-1; TRBD1 agrees at 7 bases. Per the germline V gene, CDR1 is SGDLS and CDR2 is YYNGEE. Losses at the gene ends were 0 bases for V and 4 bases for J; bases not matched to a gene: 15. This CDR3 spans 18 amino acids. CDR3 nucleotides: TGTGCCAGCAGCGTAGACAGAGACGGGGGGCAGGGGGGCACTGAAGCTTTCTTT. Its protein is CASSVDRDGGQGGTEAFF.

This clonotype was picked up many times. The genes are TRBV14 and TRBJ1-4; D uncertain. V shed 5 bases and J shed 4 bases, with 5 bases lying between them. The CDR3 runs 12 residues. CDR1 and CDR2 (germline): SGHDN, FVKESK. This CDR3 reads CASSTFNEKLFF. DNA for the CDR3: TGTGCCAGCAGCACCTTTAATGAAAAACTGTTTTTT.

This clonotype was seen repeatedly, ten times or more. The gene calls are TRBV28 and TRBJ2-3; no reliable D call. Germline V gene data show CDR1 as MDHEN and CDR2 as SYDVKM. V was cut by 4 bases and J by 4 bases, with 18 bases left in between. The CDR3 contains 16 residues. The CDR3 here is CASSSQKEFMADTQYF. CDR3 in DNA: TGTGCCAGCAGTTCCCAAAAGGAGTTTATGGCAGATACGCAGTATTTT.

This clonotype came up many times. The chain joins TRBV20-1 to TRBJ2-7; D is unresolved. The CDR3 is 16 residues long. Germline CDR1 and CDR2: DFQATT and SNEGSKA (reference sequence). Deletions cut 1 base from V and 3 bases from J, with 19 bases between. The CDR3 sequence: CSARGSGPNPHYEQYF. For the CDR3, the DNA is TGCAGTGCTAGAGGCTCGGGCCCCAACCCCCACTACGAGCAGTACTTC.

This clonotype came up many times. The V gene is TRBV27, the J gene TRBJ2-3, with D unresolved. The ends were cut back, 9 bases at V and 0 bases at J, with 10 bases in the middle. CDR1 and CDR2 from the germline V gene are MNHEY and SMNVEV (reference sequence). This CDR3 spans 13 amino acids. DNA of the CDR3: TGTGCCAGTGGGCTCGTCAGCACAGATACGCAGTATTTT. It codes for CASGLVSTDTQYF.

This clonotype was counted many times. The V gene is TRBV28, the J gene TRBJ1-2; tentative D call: TRBD1 (5 bases). The germline CDR1 and CDR2 sequences are MDHEN and SYDVKM. The CDR3 runs to 14 residues. V was shortened by 6 bases and J by 7 bases, with 18 bases between the two germline ends. DNA for the CDR3: TGTGCCAGCAGCGCGACAGATCTCCCTATTGGCTACACCTTC. Translated, it gives CASSATDLPIGYTF.